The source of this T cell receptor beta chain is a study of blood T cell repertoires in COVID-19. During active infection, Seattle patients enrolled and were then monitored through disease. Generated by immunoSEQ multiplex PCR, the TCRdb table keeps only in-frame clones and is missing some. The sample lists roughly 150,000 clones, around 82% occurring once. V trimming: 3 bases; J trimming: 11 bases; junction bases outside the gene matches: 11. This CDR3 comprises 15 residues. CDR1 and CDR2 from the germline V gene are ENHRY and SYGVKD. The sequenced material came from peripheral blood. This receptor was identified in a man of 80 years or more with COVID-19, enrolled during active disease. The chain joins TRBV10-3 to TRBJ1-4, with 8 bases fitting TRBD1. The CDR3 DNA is TGTGCCATCAGTGAAGGACAGGGAAGCGTACGGAAACTGTTTTTT. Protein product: CAISEGQGSVRKLFF.